This T cell receptor beta chain was sequenced during a study of immune characterization of retroperitoneal liposarcoma. TCRdb reanalysed the PCR reads using MiXCR and keeps one entry per CDR3 protein. This table holds about 10,000 distinct CDR3 sequences, 25% to 30% found once. CDR1 and CDR2 (germline): MNHEY, SMNVEV (reference sequence). Trimming stripped 6 bases from V and 1 base from J, with 9 bases between. The CDR3 loop spans 13 amino acids. V is TRBV27 and J is TRBJ1-1; D possibly corresponds to TRBD1 (6 bases). The clonotype was recovered from a male donor with retroperitoneal liposarcoma. The sample consisted of tumor tissue. CDR3 coding DNA: TGTGCCAGCAGACGAGGGGGGAACACTGAAGCTTTCTTT. Translating it yields CASRRGGNTEAFF.